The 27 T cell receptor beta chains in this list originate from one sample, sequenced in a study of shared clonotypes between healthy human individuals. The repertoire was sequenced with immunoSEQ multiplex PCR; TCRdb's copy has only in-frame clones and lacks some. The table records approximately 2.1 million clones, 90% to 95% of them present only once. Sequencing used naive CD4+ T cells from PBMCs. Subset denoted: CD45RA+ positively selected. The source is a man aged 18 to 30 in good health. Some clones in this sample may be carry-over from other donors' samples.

The CDR3 DNA is TGTGCCAGCAGCCCCCGGACGGAAACTAACTATGGCTACACCTTC. Protein product: CASSPRTETNYGYTF. The chain recombines TRBV9 with TRBJ1-2; D gene ambiguous. In germline, CDR1 is SGDLS, CDR2 YYNGEE. V was pared by 4 bases and J by 0 bases, with 13 bases between. The CDR3 has 15 amino acids.

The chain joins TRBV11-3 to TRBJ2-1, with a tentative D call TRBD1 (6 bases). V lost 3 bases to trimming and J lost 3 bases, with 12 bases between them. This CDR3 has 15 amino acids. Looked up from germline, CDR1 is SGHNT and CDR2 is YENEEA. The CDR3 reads CASSLGAFSYNEQFF. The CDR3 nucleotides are TGTGCCAGCAGCTTGGGGGCCTTTAGCTACAATGAGCAGTTCTTC.

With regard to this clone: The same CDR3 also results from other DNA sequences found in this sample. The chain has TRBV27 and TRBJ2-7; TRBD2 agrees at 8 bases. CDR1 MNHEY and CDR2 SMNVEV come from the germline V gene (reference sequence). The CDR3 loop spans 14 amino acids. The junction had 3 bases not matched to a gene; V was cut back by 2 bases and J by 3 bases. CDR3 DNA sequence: TGTGCCAGCAGTTTAGTTGCGGGAGGCTACGAGCAGTACTTC. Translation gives CASSLVAGGYEQYF.

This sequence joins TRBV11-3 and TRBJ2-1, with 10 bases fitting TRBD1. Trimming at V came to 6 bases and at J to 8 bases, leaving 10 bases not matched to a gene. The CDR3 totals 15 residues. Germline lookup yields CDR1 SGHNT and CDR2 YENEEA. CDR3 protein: CASSRQGASLHEQFF. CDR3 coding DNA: TGTGCCAGCAGTAGACAGGGGGCGAGTCTCCATGAGCAGTTCTTC.

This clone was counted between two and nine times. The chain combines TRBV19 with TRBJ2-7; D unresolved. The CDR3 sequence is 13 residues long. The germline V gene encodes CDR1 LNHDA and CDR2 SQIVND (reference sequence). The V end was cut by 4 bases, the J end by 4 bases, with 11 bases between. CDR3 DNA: TGTGCCAGTAGTAGTTCTTTGGGGTACGAGCAGTACTTC. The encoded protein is CASSSSLGYEQYF.

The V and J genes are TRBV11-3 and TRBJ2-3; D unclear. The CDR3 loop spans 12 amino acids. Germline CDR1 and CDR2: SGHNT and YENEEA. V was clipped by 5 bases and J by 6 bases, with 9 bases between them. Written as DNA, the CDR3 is TGTGCCAGCAGCCGGACGATGGATACGCAGTATTTT. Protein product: CASSRTMDTQYF. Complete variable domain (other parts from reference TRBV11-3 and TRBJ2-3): EAGVVQSPRYKIIEKKQPVAFWCNPISGHNTLYWYLQNLGQGPELLIRYENEEAVDDSQLPKDRFSAERLKGVDSTLKIQPAELGDSAVYLCASSRTMDTQYFGPGTRLTVL.

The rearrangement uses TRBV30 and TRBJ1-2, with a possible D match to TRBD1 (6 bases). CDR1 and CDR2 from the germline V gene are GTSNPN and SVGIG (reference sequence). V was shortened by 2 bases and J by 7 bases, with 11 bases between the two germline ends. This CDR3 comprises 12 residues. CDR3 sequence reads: CAWSLRGLGYTF. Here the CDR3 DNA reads TGTGCCTGGAGTCTCAGGGGACTTGGCTACACCTTC.

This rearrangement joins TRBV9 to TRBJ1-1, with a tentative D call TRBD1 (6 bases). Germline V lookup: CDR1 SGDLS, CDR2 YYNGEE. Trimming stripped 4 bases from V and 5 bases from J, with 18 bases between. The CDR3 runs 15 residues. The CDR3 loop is CASSQVGRGGTEAFF. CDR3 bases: TGTGCCAGCAGCCAGGTGGGCAGGGGAGGAACTGAAGCTTTCTTT.

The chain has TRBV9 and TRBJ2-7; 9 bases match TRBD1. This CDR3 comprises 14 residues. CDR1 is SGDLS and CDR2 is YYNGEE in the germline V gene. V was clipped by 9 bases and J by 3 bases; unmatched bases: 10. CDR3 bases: TGTGCCACCCAGCGTACGGACAGGGGCTACGAGCAGTACTTC. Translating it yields CATQRTDRGYEQYF.

The CDR3 DNA follows: TGTGCCACCAGCAGAGTTCCGGGAAGGGGGGAGACCCAGTACTTC. Residues: CATSRVPGRGETQYF. This chain uses TRBV15 with TRBJ2-5; weak D call: TRBD1 (6 bases). The V end lost 1 base, the J end lost 5 bases, and 14 bases lay between the germline ends. The V gene's germline CDR1 is LNHNV and CDR2 YYDKDF (reference sequence). This CDR3 region has 15 residues.

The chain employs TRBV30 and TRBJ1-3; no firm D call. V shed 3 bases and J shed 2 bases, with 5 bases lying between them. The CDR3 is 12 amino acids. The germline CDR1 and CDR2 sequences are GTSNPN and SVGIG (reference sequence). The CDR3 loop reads CAWRWAGNTIYF. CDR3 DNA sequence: TGTGCCTGGAGGTGGGCTGGAAACACCATATATTTT.

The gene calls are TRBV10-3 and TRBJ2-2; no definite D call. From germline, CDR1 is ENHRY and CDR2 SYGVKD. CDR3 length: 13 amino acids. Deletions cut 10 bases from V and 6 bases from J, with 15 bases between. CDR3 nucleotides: TGTGCCAGCAACCCTAGTGATCCCGGGGAGCTGTTTTTT. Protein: CASNPSDPGELFF.

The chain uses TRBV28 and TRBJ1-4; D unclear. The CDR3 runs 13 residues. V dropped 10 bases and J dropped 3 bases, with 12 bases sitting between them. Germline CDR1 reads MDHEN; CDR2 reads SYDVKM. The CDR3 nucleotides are TGTGCCACCTCAGAAGCGCCTAATGAAAAACTGTTTTTT. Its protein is CATSEAPNEKLFF.

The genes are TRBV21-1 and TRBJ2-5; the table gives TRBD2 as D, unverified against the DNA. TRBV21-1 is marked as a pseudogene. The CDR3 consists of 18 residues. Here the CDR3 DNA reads TGTGCCAGCAGCAGGCACGTCAGCGGGAGATTTTTAATGGAGACCCAGTACTTC. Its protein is CASSRHVSGRFLMETQYF.

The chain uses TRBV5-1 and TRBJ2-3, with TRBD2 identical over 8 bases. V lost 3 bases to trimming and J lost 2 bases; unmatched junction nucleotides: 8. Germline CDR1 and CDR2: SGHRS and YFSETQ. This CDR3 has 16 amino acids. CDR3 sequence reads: CASSSPAGVDTDTQYF. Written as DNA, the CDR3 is TGCGCCAGCAGCTCTCCAGCGGGAGTAGACACAGATACGCAGTATTTT.

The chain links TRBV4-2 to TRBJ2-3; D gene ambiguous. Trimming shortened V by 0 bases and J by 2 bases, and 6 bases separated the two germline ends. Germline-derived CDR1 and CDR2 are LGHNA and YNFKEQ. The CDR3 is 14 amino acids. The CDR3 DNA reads TGTGCCAGCAGCCAAGAGGTGTACACAGATACGCAGTATTTT. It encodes CASSQEVYTDTQYF.

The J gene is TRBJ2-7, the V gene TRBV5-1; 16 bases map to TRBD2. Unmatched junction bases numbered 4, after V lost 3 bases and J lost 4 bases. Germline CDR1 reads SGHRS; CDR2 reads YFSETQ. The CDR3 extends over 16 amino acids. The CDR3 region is CASSSGTSGRGYEQYF. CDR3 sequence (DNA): TGCGCCAGCAGCTCGGGGACTAGCGGGAGGGGTTACGAGCAGTACTTC.

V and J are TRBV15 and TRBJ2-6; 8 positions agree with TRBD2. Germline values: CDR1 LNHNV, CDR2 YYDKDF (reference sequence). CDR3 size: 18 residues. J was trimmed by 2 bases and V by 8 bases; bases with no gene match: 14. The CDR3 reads CATAGVAGLVTGANVLTF. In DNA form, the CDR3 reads TGTGCCACCGCCGGTGTAGCGGGACTGGTTACTGGGGCCAACGTCCTGACTTTC.

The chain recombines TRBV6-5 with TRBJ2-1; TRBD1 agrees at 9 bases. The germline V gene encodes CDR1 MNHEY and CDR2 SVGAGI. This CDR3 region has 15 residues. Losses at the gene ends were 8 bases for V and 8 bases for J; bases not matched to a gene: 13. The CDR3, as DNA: TGTGCCAGCGCGATAGTCGGGACAGGGTTCTATGAGCAGTTCTTC. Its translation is CASAIVGTGFYEQFF.

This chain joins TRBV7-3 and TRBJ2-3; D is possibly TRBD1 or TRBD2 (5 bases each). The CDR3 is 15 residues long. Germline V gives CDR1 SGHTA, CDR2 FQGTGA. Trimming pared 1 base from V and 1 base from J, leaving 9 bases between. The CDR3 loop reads CASSLNPGRTDTQYF. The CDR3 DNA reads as TGTGCCAGCAGCTTAAATCCGGGGCGCACAGATACGCAGTATTTT.

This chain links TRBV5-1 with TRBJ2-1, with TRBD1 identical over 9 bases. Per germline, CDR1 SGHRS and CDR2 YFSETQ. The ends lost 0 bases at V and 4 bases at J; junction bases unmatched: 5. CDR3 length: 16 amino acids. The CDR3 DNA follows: TGCGCCAGCAGCTTGGGACCGGGACAGGGATACAATGAGCAGTTCTTC. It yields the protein CASSLGPGQGYNEQFF. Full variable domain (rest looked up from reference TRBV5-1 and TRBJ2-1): KAGVTQTPRYLIKTRGQQVTLSCSPISGHRSVSWYQQTPGQGLQFLFEYFSETQRNKGNFPGRFSGRQFSNSRSEMNVSTLELGDSALYLCASSLGPGQGYNEQFFGPGTRLTVL.

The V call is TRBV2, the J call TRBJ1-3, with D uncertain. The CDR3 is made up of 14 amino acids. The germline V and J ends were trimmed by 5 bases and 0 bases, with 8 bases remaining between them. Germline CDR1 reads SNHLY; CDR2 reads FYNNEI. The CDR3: CASSNGYSGNTIYF. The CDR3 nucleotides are TGTGCCAGCAGTAACGGTTACTCTGGAAACACCATATATTTT.

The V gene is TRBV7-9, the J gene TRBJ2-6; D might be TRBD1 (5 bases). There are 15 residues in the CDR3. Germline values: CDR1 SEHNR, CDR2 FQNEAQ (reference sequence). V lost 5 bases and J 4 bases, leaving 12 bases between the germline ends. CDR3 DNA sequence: TGTGCCAGCAGCCCAAGGGGATCCGGGGCCAACGTCCTGACTTTC. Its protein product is CASSPRGSGANVLTF.

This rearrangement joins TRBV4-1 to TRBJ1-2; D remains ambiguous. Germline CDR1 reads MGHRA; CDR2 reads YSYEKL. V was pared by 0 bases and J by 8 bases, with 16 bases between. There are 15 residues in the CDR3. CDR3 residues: CASSQDPRQLGGYTF. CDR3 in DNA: TGCGCCAGCAGCCAAGATCCGCGGCAGCTAGGAGGCTACACCTTC.

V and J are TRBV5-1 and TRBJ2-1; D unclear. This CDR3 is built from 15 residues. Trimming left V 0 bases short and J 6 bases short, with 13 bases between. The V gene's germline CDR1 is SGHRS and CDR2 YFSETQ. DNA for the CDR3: TGCGCCAGCAGCTTGGCCGTCGGGTCCGGCAATGAGCAGTTCTTC. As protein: CASSLAVGSGNEQFF.

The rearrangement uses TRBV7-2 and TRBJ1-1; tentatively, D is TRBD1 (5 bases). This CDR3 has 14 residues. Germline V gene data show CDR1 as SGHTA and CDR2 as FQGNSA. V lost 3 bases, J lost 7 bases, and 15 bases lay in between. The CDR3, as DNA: TGTGCCAGCAGCTTTGGCCCACTGGGGGGTGAAGCTTTCTTT. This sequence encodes CASSFGPLGGEAFF. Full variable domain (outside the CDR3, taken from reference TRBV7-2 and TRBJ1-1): GAGVSQSPSNKVTEKGKDVELRCDPISGHTALYWYRQSLGQGLEFLIYFQGNSAPDKSGLPSDRFSAERTGGSVSTLTIQRTQQEDSAVYLCASSFGPLGGEAFFGQGTRLTVV.

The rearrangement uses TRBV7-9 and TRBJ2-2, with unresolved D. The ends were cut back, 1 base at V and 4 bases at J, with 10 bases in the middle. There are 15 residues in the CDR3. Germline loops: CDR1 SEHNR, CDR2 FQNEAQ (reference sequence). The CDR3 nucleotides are TGTGCCAGCAGCTTAGTTGAAAGTGGCACCGGGGAGCTGTTTTTT. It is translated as CASSLVESGTGELFF.